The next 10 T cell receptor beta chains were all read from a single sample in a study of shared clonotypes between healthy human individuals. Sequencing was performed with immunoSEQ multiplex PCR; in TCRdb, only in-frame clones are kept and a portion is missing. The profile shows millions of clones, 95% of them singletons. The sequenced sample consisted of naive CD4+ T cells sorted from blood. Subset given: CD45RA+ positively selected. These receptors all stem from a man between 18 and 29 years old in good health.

DNA of the CDR3: TGTGCCAGCAGCTTAGCAGGGGCCGGAATAAACACCGGGGAGCTGTTTTTT. It translates to CASSLAGAGINTGELFF. The chain is built from TRBV11-1 and TRBJ2-2; D may be TRBD1 (5 bases). The V and J ends lost 0 bases and 2 bases respectively, with 13 bases between them. This CDR3 has 17 residues. Germline assignment: CDR1 SGHAT and CDR2 FQDESV (reference sequence).

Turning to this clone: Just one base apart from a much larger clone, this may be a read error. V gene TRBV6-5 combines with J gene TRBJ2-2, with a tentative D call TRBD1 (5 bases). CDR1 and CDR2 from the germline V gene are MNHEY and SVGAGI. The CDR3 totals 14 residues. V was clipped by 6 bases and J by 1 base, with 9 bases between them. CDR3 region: CASRPTGNTGELFF. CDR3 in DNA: TGTGCCAGCAGACCTACAGGGAACACCGGGGAGCTGTTTTTT.

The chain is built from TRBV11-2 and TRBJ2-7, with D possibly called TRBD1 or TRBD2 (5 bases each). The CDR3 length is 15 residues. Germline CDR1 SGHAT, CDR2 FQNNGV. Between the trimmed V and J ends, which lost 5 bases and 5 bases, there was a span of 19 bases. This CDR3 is CASSPQPGRGDEQYF. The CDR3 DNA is TGTGCCAGCAGCCCACAGCCTGGAAGAGGGGACGAGCAGTACTTC.

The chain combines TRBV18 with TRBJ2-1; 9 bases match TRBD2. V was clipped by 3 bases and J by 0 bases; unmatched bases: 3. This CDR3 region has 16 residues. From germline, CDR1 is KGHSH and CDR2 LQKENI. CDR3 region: CASSPIAGVSYNEQFF. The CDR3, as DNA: TGTGCCAGCTCACCCATAGCGGGGGTCTCCTACAATGAGCAGTTCTTC.

The CDR3 loop reads CASSFTAGETQYF. DNA of the CDR3: TGTGCCAGCAGCTTCACAGCAGGAGAGACCCAGTACTTC. The rearrangement links TRBV5-6 to TRBJ2-5, with D unresolved. Germline V gene data show CDR1 as SGHDT and CDR2 as YYEEEE. V was cut by 2 bases and J by 4 bases, with 9 bases left in between. There are 13 residues in the CDR3.

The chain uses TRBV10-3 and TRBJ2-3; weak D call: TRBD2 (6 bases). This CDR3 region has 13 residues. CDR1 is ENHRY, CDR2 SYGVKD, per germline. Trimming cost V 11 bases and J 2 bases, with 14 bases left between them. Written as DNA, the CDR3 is TGTGCCCTAGGTAGCGGCCCCACAGATACGCAGTATTTT. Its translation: CALGSGPTDTQYF.

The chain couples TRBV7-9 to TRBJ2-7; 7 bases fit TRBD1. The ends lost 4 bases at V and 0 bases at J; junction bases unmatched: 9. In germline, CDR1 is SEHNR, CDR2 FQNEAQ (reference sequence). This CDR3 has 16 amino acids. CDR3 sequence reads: CASSSTDRDGSYEQYF. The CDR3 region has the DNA TGTGCCAGCAGCTCGACCGACAGGGACGGCTCCTACGAGCAGTACTTC. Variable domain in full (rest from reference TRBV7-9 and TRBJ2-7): DTGVSQNPRHKITKRGQNVTFRCDPISEHNRLYWYRQTLGQGPEFLTYFQNEAQLEKSRLLSDRFSAERPKGSFSTLEIQRTEQGDSAMYLCASSSTDRDGSYEQYFGPGTRLTVT.

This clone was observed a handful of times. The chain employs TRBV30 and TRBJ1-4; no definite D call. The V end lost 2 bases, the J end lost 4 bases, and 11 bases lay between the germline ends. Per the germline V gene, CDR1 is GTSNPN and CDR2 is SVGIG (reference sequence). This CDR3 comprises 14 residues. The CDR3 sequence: CAWSKAANNEKLFF. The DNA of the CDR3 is TGTGCCTGGAGTAAGGCAGCGAATAATGAAAAACTGTTTTTT. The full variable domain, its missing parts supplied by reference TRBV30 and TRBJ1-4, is SQTIHQWPATLVQPVGSPLSLECTVEGTSNPNLYWYRQAAGRGLQLLFYSVGIGQISSEVPQNLSASRPQDRQFILSSKKLLLSDSGFYLCAWSKAANNEKLFFGSGTQLSVL.

CDR3 coding DNA: TGTGCCACCAGCAGAGTGACAGGGGGGGAAAAACTGTTTTTT. Translation gives CATSRVTGGEKLFF. The rearrangement links TRBV15 to TRBJ1-4, with TRBD1 matching over 9 bases. In germline, CDR1 is LNHNV, CDR2 YYDKDF (reference sequence). The CDR3 sequence is 14 residues long. The V segment lost 1 base and the J segment 8 bases; nucleotides outside the gene matches: 2. Full variable domain (missing parts from reference TRBV15 and TRBJ1-4): DAMVIQNPRYQVTQFGKPVTLSCSQTLNHNVMYWYQQKSSQAPKLLFHYYDKDFNNEADTPDNFQSRRPNTSFCFLDIRSPGLGDTAMYLCATSRVTGGEKLFFGSGTQLSVL.

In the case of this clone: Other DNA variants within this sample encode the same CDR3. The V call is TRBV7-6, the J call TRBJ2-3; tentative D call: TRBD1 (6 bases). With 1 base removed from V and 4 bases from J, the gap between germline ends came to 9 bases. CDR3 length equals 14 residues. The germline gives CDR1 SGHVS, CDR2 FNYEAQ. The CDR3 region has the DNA TGTGCCAGCAGCTTAGGGCGGACAGCAGATACGCAGTATTTT. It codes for CASSLGRTADTQYF.